Below, 10 T cell receptor beta chains from the same sample are listed, as sequenced in a study of blood T cell repertoires in COVID-19. TCRdb keeps only in-frame clones here, not all; method: immunoSEQ multiplex PCR. The sample holds some 240,000 clones, 75% to 90% seen once. Sequenced material: peripheral blood. These receptors all stem from a woman in her 70s with COVID-19, enrolled during active disease.

The gene calls are TRBV25-1 and TRBJ2-2; weak D call: TRBD2 (7 bases). The V end lost 3 bases, the J end lost 7 bases, and 15 bases lay between the germline ends. The CDR3 runs to 15 residues. Looked up from germline, CDR1 is MGHDK and CDR2 is SYGVNS. The CDR3 loop reads CASSESPGGHGELFF. The CDR3 region has the DNA TGTGCCAGCAGTGAGTCACCGGGGGGCCACGGGGAGCTGTTTTTT.

V and J are TRBV12-2 and TRBJ2-1; TRBD2 reflects the table's D call only, with no check against the DNA. TRBV12-2 is recorded as a pseudogene. This CDR3 is 13 amino acids long. The CDR3 loop reads CASRPGGWLYEFF. The CDR3 coding sequence is TGTGCAAGTCGCCCGGGGGGCTGGCTGTATGAGTTCTTC.

This chain links TRBV5-1 with TRBJ1-4; a weak D match, TRBD1 (6 bases). This CDR3 has 17 amino acids. V lost 2 bases, J lost 5 bases, and 19 bases lay in between. Germline CDR1 reads SGHRS; CDR2 reads YFSETQ. The CDR3 nucleotides are TGCGCCAGCAGCTTTGGGAGTTTTGGGGGCAGAAATGAAAAACTGTTTTTT. Translation gives CASSFGSFGGRNEKLFF.

This sequence joins TRBV4-1 and TRBJ2-2; 8 bases agree with TRBD2. The germline V gene has CDR1 MGHRA and CDR2 YSYEKL. Trimming took 2 bases from V and 0 from J; bases not matched to a gene: 17. This CDR3 is built from 21 residues. CDR3 protein: CASSQKRGLRAGATNTGELFF. The DNA of the CDR3 is TGCGCCAGCAGCCAAAAAAGGGGCTTGAGAGCGGGAGCCACGAACACCGGGGAGCTGTTTTTT.

The rearrangement joins TRBV5-4 to TRBJ2-2, with 13 nucleotides matching TRBD2. Germline V gene lookup returns CDR1 SGHNT and CDR2 YYREEE (reference sequence). The CDR3 runs 16 residues. With 4 bases clipped from V and 7 bases from J, the junction kept 7 bases outside the gene matches. The CDR3 DNA follows: TGTGCCAGCAGCAGGACTAGCGGGAGTAGTAGCGGGGAGCTGTTTTTT. This translates into CASSRTSGSSSGELFF.

The rearrangement links TRBV20-1 to TRBJ2-7, with a possible D match to TRBD2 (5 bases). The germline gives CDR1 DFQATT, CDR2 SNEGSKA (reference sequence). V lost 5 bases to trimming and J lost 6 bases, with 11 bases between them. CDR3 length: 11 residues. The CDR3 region has the DNA TGCAGTGCTGGGAGTCTATCCGAGCAGTACTTC. It translates to CSAGSLSEQYF.

In this sample, this clone turned up a few times. V usage is TRBV18 and J usage is TRBJ2-2; 7 bases line up with TRBD1. The germline V gene has CDR1 KGHSH and CDR2 LQKENI. This CDR3 is 13 amino acids long. Germline trimming cut 5 bases from V and 6 bases from J; bases unmatched to any gene: 3. The CDR3 spells CASSNQGAGELFF. In nucleotides, the CDR3 is TGTGCCAGCTCAAATCAGGGGGCCGGGGAGCTGTTTTTT. Together with reference TRBV18 and TRBJ2-2, the CDR3 gives the full variable domain: NAGVMQNPRHLVRRRGQEARLRCSPMKGHSHVYWYRQLPEEGLKFMVYLQKENIIDESGMPKERFSAEFPKEGPSILRIQQVVRGDSAAYFCASSNQGAGELFFGEGSRLTVL.

The J gene is TRBJ1-2, the V gene TRBV7-2; 8 nucleotides match TRBD1. This CDR3 is built from 15 residues. Unmatched junction bases numbered 3, after V lost 1 base and J lost 2 bases. Germline CDR1 SGHTA, CDR2 FQGNSA. DNA of the CDR3: TGTGCCAGCAGCTTAGAGACAGGGGTAAACTATGGCTACACCTTC. Encoded protein: CASSLETGVNYGYTF.

The rearrangement uses TRBV19 and TRBJ1-2, with a weak D call TRBD1 (5 bases). The V gene lost 3 bases and the J gene lost 8 bases, with 10 bases spanning the gap. Germline V gene data show CDR1 as LNHDA and CDR2 as SQIVND (reference sequence). The CDR3 spans 12 residues. The CDR3 sequence is CASSIQGNGYTF. As DNA, the CDR3 is TGTGCCAGTAGTATTCAGGGTAACGGCTACACCTTC.

V gene TRBV5-1 combines with J gene TRBJ2-7; D possibly corresponds to TRBD2 (6 bases). The CDR3 runs 16 residues. Germline lookup yields CDR1 SGHRS and CDR2 YFSETQ. The V and J ends lost 5 bases and 3 bases respectively, with 21 bases between them. The CDR3 region has the DNA TGCGCCAGCAGGACGATTCAGGGAGGTCCGGTCTACGAGCAGTACTTC. Protein sequence: CASRTIQGGPVYEQYF.